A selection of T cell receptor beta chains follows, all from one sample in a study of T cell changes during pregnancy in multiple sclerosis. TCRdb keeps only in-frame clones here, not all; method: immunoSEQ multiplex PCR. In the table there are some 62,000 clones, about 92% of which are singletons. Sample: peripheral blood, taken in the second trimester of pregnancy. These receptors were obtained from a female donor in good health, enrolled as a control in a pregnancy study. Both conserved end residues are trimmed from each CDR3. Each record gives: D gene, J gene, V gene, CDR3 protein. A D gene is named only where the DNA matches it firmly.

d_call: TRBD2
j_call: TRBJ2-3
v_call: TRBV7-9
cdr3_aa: ASKTSGSADTQY

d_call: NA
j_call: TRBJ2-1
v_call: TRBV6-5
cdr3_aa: ASSQNNEQF

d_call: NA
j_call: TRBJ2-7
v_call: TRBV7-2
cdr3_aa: ASSPDYEQY

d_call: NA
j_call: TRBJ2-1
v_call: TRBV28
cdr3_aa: ASSLLSPYNEQF

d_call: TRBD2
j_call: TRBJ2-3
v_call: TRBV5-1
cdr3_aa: ASSLGLAGGITTDTQY

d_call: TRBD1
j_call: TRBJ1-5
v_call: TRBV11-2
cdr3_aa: ASSSQTGDNQPQH

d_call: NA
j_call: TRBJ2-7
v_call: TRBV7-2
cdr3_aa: ASSLAGSSYEQY

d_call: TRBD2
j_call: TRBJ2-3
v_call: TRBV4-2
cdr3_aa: ASSQDGRASGGHTDTQY

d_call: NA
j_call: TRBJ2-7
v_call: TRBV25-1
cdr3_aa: ASSPGTSLYEQY

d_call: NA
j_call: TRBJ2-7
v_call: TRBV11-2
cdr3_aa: ASSLGSGGVYSYEQY

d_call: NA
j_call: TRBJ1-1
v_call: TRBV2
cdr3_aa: ASSDSNTEAF

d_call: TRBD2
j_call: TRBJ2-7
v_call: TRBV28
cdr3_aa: ASSLYGGGPSIFLYEQY

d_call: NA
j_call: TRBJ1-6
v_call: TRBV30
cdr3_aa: AWSVLINSPLH

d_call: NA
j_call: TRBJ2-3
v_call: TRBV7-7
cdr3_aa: ASSLTTNTADTQY

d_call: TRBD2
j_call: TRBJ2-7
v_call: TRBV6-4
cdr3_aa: AGGRAAAEQY

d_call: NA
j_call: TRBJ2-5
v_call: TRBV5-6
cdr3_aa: ASSLAGGLETQY

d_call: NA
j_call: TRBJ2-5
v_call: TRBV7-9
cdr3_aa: ASSLLEETQY

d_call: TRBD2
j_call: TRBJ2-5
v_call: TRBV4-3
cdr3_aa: ASSRQTSGGQETQY

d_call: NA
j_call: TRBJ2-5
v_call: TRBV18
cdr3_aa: ASSPLVSETQY

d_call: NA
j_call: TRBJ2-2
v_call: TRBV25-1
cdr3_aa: ASSDVGVRTGELF

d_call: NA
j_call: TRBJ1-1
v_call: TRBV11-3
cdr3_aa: ASMSGSGEAF

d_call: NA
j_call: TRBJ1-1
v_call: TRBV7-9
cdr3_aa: ASSRQVEGGSVAF

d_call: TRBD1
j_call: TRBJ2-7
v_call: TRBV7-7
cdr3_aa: ASSLGTGDPYEQY

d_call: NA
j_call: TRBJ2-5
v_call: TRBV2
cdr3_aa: ASREIETQY

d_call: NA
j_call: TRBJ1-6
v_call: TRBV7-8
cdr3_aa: ASSLSLSDSPLH

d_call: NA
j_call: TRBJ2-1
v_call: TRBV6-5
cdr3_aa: ASSYSGGASSEQF

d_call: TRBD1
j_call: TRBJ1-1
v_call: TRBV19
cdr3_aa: ASSNPRQGRDTEAF

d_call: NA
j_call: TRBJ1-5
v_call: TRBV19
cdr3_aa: ASRPREGVGNQPQH

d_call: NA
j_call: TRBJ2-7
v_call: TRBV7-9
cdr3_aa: ASSLPVVRSEQY

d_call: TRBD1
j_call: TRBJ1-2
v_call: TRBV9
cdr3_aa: ASSVAGGQGNWGYT

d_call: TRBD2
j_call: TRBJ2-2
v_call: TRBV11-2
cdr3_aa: ASSLEGLASRDGGELF

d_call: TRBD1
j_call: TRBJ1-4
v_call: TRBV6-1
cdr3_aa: ASKDRGRNEKLF

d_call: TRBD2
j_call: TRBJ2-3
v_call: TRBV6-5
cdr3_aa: ASSYAGGSTDTQY

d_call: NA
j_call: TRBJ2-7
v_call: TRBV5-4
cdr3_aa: ASSLGNTGSYEQY

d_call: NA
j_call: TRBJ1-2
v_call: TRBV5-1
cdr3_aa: ASSQGNYGYT

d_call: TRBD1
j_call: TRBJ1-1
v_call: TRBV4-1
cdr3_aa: ASSPMGQGSRTEAF

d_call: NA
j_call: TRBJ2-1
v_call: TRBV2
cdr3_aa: ASSGRVGNEQF

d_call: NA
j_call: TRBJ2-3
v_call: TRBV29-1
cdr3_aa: SVGSSIQVRQY

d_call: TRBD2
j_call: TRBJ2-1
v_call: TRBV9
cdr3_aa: ASSAGAGGSYNEQF

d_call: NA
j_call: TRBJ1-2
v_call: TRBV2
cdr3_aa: ASSESSRGNYGYT

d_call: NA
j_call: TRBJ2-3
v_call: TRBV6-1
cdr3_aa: ASSVTGRVTDTQY

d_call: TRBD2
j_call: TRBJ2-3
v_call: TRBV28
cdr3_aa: ASKAGGDTDTQY

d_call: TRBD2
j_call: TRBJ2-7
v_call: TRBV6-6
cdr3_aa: ASSYQPTSGGDEQY

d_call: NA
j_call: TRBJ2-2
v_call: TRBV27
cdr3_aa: ASSSVDRAGELF

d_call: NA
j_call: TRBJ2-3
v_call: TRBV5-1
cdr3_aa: ASRQGVFSDTQY

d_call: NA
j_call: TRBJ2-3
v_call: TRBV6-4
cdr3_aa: ASSLGLSPVNTQY

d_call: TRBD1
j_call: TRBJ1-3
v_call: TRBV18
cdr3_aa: ASSPTGRPISGNTIY

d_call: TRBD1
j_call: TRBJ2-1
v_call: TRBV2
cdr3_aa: ARGRGPRGEQF

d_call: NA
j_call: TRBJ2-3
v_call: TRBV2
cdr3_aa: ASSSGVTDTQY

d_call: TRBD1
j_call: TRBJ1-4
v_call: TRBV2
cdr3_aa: ASRRDSTNEKLF

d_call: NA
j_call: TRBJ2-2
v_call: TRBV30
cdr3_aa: AWSRRGRGGTGELF

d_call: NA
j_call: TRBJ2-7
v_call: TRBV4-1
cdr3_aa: ASSQQQGTDEQY

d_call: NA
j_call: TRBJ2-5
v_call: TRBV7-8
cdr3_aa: ASSLVPAVQETQY

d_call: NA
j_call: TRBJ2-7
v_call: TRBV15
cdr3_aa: ATSISRTGFYEQY

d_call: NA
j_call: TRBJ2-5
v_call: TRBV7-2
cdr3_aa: ASSLRYRVFTETQY